This passage covers 19 T cell receptor beta chains from one sample sequenced in a study of OX40 agonist ivuxolimab in advanced cancers. TCRdb's copy holds only in-frame clones and misses some; the assay was immunoSEQ multiplex PCR. The repertoire has roughly 50,000 clones, 91% of them found once; the top ten carry 10% to 15%. Sequencing was performed on CD4+ or CD8+ T cells sorted from blood, taken in a trial of the OX40 agonist ivuxolimab. The receptors were gathered from an adult with an advanced solid tumor such as melanoma, head and neck, liver or kidney cancer.

The chain recombines TRBV7-9 with TRBJ1-6; D remains unclear. The germline V gene has CDR1 SEHNR and CDR2 FQNEAQ (reference sequence). With 2 bases removed from V and 8 bases from J, the gap between germline ends came to 10 bases. This CDR3 contains 14 residues. Here the CDR3 DNA reads TGTGCCAGCAGCTTAACCGATTTGGATTCACCCCTCCACTTT. It specifies CASSLTDLDSPLHF. The whole variable domain, filled in from reference TRBV7-9 and TRBJ1-6, reads DTGVSQNPRHKITKRGQNVTFRCDPISEHNRLYWYRQTLGQGPEFLTYFQNEAQLEKSRLLSDRFSAERPKGSFSTLEIQRTEQGDSAMYLCASSLTDLDSPLHFGNGTRLTVT.

The chain recombines TRBV7-9 with TRBJ2-4, with 12 positions matching TRBD2. Unmatched junction bases numbered 3, after V lost 4 bases and J lost 5 bases. CDR1 SEHNR and CDR2 FQNEAQ come from the germline V gene (reference sequence). The length of the CDR3 is 15 residues. The CDR3 here is CASSSTSGRQNIQYF. The CDR3 DNA reads TGTGCCAGCAGCTCGACTAGCGGGAGACAAAACATTCAGTACTTC.

The rearrangement joins TRBV28 to TRBJ1-1; maybe TRBD1 (6 bases). This CDR3 has 15 amino acids. Trimming cost V 6 bases and J 3 bases, with 17 bases left between them. Germline values: CDR1 MDHEN, CDR2 SYDVKM. The CDR3 here is CASRSIRGWDTEAFF. DNA for the CDR3: TGTGCCAGCAGATCCATCAGGGGTTGGGACACTGAAGCTTTCTTT.

This clone was picked up a small number of times. The gene calls are TRBV6-6 and TRBJ1-5; possible D gene TRBD1, 5 bases. Trimming pared 0 bases from V and 8 bases from J, leaving 5 bases between. Germline V gives CDR1 MNHNY, CDR2 SVGAGI (reference sequence). CDR3 length: 12 residues. The CDR3 DNA follows: TGTGCCAGCAGTTACTCGGGGGAGCCCCAGCATTTT. Protein sequence: CASSYSGEPQHF.

The chain couples TRBV27 to TRBJ2-7, with a weak D call TRBD1 (6 bases). This CDR3 has 13 residues. In germline, CDR1 is MNHEY, CDR2 SMNVEV (reference sequence). V was shortened by 5 bases and J by 3 bases, with 11 bases between the two germline ends. The DNA for the CDR3 is TGTGCCAGCAGTCCCTTGGACAGCTACGAGCAGTACTTC. Its protein is CASSPLDSYEQYF.

The chain carries TRBV11-3 and TRBJ2-1; 9 positions agree with TRBD2. Germline CDR1 and CDR2: SGHNT and YENEEA. CDR3 length equals 15 residues. Unmatched junction bases numbered 6, after V lost 6 bases and J lost 3 bases. CDR3 sequence: CASSQGTSSYNEQFF. CDR3 coding DNA: TGTGCCAGCAGTCAAGGGACTAGCAGCTACAATGAGCAGTTCTTC.

This chain uses TRBV7-6 with TRBJ1-4; a possible D gene is TRBD1 (6 bases). Trimming shortened V by 2 bases and J by 6 bases, and 16 bases separated the two germline ends. CDR3 length: 16 residues. Germline-derived CDR1 and CDR2 are SGHVS and FNYEAQ. The CDR3 spells CASSLTPQGGDEKLFF. The DNA for the CDR3 is TGTGCCAGCAGCTTAACTCCACAGGGTGGCGATGAAAAACTGTTTTTT.

The V gene is TRBV9, the J gene TRBJ1-2; unclear D gene. V lost 0 bases and J lost 4, with 10 bases in between. The CDR3 is 14 residues long. Germline V gene sequence: CDR1 SGDLS, CDR2 YYNGEE. Here the CDR3 DNA reads TGTGCCAGCAGCGTAGGGGAACAGCTCTATGGCTACACCTTC. As protein: CASSVGEQLYGYTF.

The chain has TRBV5-6 and TRBJ2-7; 10 bases map to TRBD1. The CDR3 extends over 14 amino acids. After removal of 0 bases from V and 7 bases from J, the junction contained 4 bases not matched to a gene. The V gene's germline CDR1 is SGHDT and CDR2 YYEEEE. CDR3 in amino acids: CASSLGQGAWEQYF. The CDR3 DNA is TGTGCCAGCAGCTTGGGACAGGGGGCGTGGGAGCAGTACTTC.

The genes are TRBV5-4 and TRBJ2-2; TRBD1 matches 9 bases. Trimming cost V 3 bases and J 5 bases; bases outside gene matches: 8. Germline V gives CDR1 SGHNT, CDR2 YYREEE (reference sequence). The CDR3 sequence is 16 residues long. CDR3 loop: CASSSTGGVRTGELFF. The DNA for the CDR3 is TGTGCCAGCAGCTCTACAGGGGGCGTGAGAACCGGGGAGCTGTTTTTT.

This sequence joins TRBV9 and TRBJ1-2; a possible D gene is TRBD1 (6 bases). The CDR3 length is 15 residues. The ends were cut back, 3 bases at V and 5 bases at J, with 17 bases in the middle. Germline V gene lookup returns CDR1 SGDLS and CDR2 YYNGEE. Here the CDR3 reads CASSGGPTGTYGYTF. CDR3 coding DNA: TGTGCCAGCAGCGGGGGTCCGACTGGGACATATGGCTACACCTTC.

This sequence joins TRBV27 and TRBJ2-3; D unresolved. The V gene lost 11 bases and the J gene lost 3 bases, with 12 bases spanning the gap. Per germline, CDR1 MNHEY and CDR2 SMNVEV (reference sequence). The CDR3 totals 12 residues. The CDR3 loop reads CASSLGTDTQYF. For the CDR3, the DNA is TGTGCCTCGAGTTTGGGTACAGATACGCAGTATTTT.

The chain is built from TRBV19 and TRBJ1-5; possibly TRBD1 for D (5 bases). This CDR3 has 17 amino acids. V lost 0 bases and J 5 bases, leaving 17 bases between the germline ends. Germline CDR1 reads LNHDA; CDR2 reads SQIVND (reference sequence). In nucleotides, the CDR3 is TGTGCCAGTAGTATAGATTGGGGCAGGGAAGGTTATCAGCCCCAGCATTTT. Encoded protein: CASSIDWGREGYQPQHF. Full variable domain (remainder filled in from reference TRBV19 and TRBJ1-5): DGGITQSPKYLFRKEGQNVTLSCEQNLNHDAMYWYRQDPGQGLRLIYYSQIVNDFQKGDIAEGYSVSREKKESFPLTVTSAQKNPTAFYLCASSIDWGREGYQPQHFGDGTRLSIL.

Worth noting for this clone: A junction boundary mismatches the germline segment, possibly from a read error. The V call is TRBV5-1, the J call TRBJ1-3, with D unclear. The CDR3 runs 14 residues. The V gene's germline CDR1 is SGHRS and CDR2 YFSETQ. CDR3 coding DNA: TGTGCCAGCAGCTCACAACGCTCTGGAAACACCATATATTTT. The encoded protein is CASSSQRSGNTIYF.

For the CDR3, the DNA is TGTGCCAGCAGCCCAGGCCCAGCGGGGGGTTCCGAGCAGTACTTC. Amino acid sequence: CASSPGPAGGSEQYF. This chain connects TRBV5-6 to TRBJ2-7; 9 positions match TRBD2. The CDR3 is made up of 15 amino acids. After removal of 4 bases from V and 6 bases from J, the junction contained 11 bases not matched to a gene. CDR1 is SGHDT, CDR2 YYEEEE, per germline.

The chain recombines TRBV7-1 with TRBJ2-7, with D unresolved. TRBV7-1 counts as an open reading frame of uncertain function. This CDR3 contains 13 residues. The ends were cut back, 4 bases at V and 6 bases at J, with 13 bases in the middle. The CDR3 loop is CASSLAVIREQYF. Here the CDR3 DNA reads TGTGCCAGCAGCTTAGCTGTTATACGCGAGCAGTACTTC.

V gene TRBV7-9 combines with J gene TRBJ2-5, with a possible D match to TRBD1 (7 bases). The germline V and J ends were trimmed by 8 bases and 3 bases, with 16 bases remaining between them. Germline values: CDR1 SEHNR, CDR2 FQNEAQ (reference sequence). CDR3 length: 14 residues. CDR3 DNA: TGTGCCAGCGGACTCAGGGGGGAGGAAGAGACCCAGTACTTC. It translates to CASGLRGEEETQYF.

The chain recombines TRBV4-2 with TRBJ2-7; D unresolved. There are 15 residues in the CDR3. V was pared by 1 base and J by 2 bases, with 12 bases between. CDR1 and CDR2 (germline): LGHNA, YNFKEQ. The CDR3 loop is CASSQGLEVTYEQYF. The CDR3 DNA reads as TGTGCCAGCAGCCAAGGCCTAGAGGTTACCTACGAGCAGTACTTC.

This sequence joins TRBV5-6 and TRBJ2-3; tentatively, D is TRBD1 (6 bases). Germline V gives CDR1 SGHDT, CDR2 YYEEEE. This CDR3 is built from 17 residues. V lost 3 bases, J lost 4 bases, and 21 bases lay in between. Here the CDR3 reads CASSYLAGVFVADTQYF. DNA for the CDR3: TGTGCCAGCAGCTATCTCGCAGGGGTTTTTGTCGCAGATACGCAGTATTTT.